A selection of T cell receptor beta chains follows, all from one sample in a study of shared clonotypes between healthy human individuals. Generated by immunoSEQ multiplex PCR, the TCRdb table keeps only in-frame clones and is missing some. The sample contains about 820,000 clones, roughly 92% of which appear only once. The specimen was naive CD8+ T cells sorted from blood. Receptors originate from a man under 40 in good health. The CDR3 runs from the conserved cysteine through the conserved F or W.

J gene: TRBJ2-5
V gene: TRBV9
CDR3 protein: CASSVDPTGQETQYF

J gene: TRBJ2-4
V gene: TRBV15
CDR3 protein: CATSRDLSAPRDKNIQYF

J gene: TRBJ2-7
V gene: TRBV7-2
CDR3 protein: CASSLAYREDEQYF

J gene: TRBJ2-1
V gene: TRBV13
CDR3 protein: CASSPGGGEQFF

J gene: TRBJ1-4
V gene: TRBV29-1
CDR3 protein: CSAEGGSGEKLFF

J gene: TRBJ2-2
V gene: TRBV5-6
CDR3 protein: CASSLLENTGELFF

J gene: TRBJ2-1
V gene: TRBV29-1
CDR3 protein: CSVELAGGGNEQFF

J gene: TRBJ2-5
V gene: TRBV7-9
CDR3 protein: CASRSADQETQYF

J gene: TRBJ1-4
V gene: TRBV12-5
CDR3 protein: CASGADPRQGGEPNEKLFF

J gene: TRBJ2-3
V gene: TRBV7-2
CDR3 protein: CASRERAGAITDTQYF